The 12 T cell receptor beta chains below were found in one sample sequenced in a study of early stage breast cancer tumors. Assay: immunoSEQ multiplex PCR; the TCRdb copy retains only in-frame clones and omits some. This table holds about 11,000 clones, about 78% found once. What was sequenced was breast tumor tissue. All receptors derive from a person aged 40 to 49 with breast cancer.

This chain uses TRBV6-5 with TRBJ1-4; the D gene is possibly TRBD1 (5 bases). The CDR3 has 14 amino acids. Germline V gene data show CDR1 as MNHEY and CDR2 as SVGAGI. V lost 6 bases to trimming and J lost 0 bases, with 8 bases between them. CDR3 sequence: CASRGLATNEKLFF. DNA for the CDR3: TGTGCCAGCAGGGGGCTTGCAACTAATGAAAAACTGTTTTTT.

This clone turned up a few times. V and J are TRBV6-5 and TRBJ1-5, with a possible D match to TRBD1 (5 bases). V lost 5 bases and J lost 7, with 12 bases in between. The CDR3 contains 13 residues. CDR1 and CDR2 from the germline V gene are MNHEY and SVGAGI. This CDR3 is CASSGGVSQPQHF. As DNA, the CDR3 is TGTGCCAGCAGTGGAGGGGTTTCCCAGCCCCAGCATTTT.

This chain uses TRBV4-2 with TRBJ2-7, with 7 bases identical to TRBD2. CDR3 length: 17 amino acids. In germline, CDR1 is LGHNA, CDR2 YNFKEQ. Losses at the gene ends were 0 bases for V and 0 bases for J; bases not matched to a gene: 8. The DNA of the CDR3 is TGTGCCAGCAGCCAAGAAGGACCGGGAGGCCCCTCCTACGAGCAGTACTTC. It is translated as CASSQEGPGGPSYEQYF.

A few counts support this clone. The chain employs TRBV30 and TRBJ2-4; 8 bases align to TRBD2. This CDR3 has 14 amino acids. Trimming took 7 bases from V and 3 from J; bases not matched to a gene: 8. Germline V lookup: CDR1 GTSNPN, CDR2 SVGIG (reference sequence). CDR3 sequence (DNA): TGTGCCTTAGGGGCCAGCGGGGGCAAAAACATTCAGTACTTC. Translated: CALGASGGKNIQYF.

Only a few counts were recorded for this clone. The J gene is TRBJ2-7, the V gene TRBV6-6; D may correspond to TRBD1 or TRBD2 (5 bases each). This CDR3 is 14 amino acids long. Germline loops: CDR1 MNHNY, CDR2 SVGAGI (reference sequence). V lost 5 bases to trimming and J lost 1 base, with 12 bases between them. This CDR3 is CASSQTGPSYEQYF. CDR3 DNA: TGTGCCAGCAGTCAAACGGGACCGTCCTACGAGCAGTACTTC.

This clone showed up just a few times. The CDR3 nucleotides are TGTGCCAGCAGCTTGTTCGGGGCGAGTCAGCCCCAGCATTTT. Amino acids: CASSLFGASQPQHF. This rearrangement joins TRBV5-4 to TRBJ1-5, with D possibly matching TRBD1 (5 bases). The length of the CDR3 is 14 residues. V lost 1 base, J lost 6 bases, and 11 bases lay in between. The germline V gene encodes CDR1 SGHNT and CDR2 YYREEE (reference sequence).

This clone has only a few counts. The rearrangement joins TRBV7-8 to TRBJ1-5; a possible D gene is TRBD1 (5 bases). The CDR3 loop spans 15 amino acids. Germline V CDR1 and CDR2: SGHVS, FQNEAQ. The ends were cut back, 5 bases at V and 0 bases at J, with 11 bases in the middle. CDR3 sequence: CASSPRGNSNQPQHF. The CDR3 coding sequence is TGTGCCAGCAGCCCCCGGGGCAATAGCAATCAGCCCCAGCATTTT.

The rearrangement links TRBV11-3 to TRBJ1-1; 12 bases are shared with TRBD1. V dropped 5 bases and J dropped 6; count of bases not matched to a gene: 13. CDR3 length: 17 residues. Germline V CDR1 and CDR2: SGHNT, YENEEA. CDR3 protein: CASSAPRDRGPKAEAFF. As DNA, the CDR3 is TGTGCCAGCAGCGCCCCCCGGGACAGGGGGCCGAAGGCTGAAGCTTTCTTT.

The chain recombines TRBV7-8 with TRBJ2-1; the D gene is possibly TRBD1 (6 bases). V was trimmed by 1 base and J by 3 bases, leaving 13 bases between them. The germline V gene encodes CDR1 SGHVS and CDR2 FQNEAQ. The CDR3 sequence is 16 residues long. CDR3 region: CASSLVIGGDYNEQFF. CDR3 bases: TGTGCCAGCAGCTTAGTGATTGGGGGCGACTACAATGAGCAGTTCTTC.

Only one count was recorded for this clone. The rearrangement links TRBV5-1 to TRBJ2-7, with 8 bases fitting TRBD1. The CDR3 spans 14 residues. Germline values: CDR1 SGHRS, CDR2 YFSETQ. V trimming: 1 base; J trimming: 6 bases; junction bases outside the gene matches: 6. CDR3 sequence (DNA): TGCGCCAGCAGCTTGTCGGACAGGGTCGCCGAGCAGTACTTC. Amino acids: CASSLSDRVAEQYF.

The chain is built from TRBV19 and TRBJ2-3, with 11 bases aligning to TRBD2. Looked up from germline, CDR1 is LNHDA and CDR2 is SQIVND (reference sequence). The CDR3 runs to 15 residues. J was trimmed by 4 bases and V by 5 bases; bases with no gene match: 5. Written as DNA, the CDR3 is TGTGCCAGTAGTTTACTAGCGGGAGCAGCAGATACGCAGTATTTT. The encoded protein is CASSLLAGAADTQYF.

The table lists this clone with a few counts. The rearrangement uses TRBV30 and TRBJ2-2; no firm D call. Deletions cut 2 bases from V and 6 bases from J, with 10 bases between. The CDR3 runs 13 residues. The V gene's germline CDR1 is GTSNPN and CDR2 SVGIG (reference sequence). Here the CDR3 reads CAWSIHEAGELFF. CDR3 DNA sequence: TGTGCCTGGAGTATTCACGAAGCCGGGGAGCTGTTTTTT.